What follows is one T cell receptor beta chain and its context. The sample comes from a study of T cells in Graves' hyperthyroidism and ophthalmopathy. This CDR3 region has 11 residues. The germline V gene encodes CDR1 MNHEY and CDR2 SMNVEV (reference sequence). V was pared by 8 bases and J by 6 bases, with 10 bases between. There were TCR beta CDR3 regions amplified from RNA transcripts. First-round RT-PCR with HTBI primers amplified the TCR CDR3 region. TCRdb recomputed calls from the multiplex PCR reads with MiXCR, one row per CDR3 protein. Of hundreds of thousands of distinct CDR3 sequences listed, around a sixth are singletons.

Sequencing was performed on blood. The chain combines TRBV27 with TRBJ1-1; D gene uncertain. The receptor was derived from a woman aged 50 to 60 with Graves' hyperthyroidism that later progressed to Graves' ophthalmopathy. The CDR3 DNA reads TGTGCCAGCGGTCAGGTCCCTGAAGCTTTCTTT. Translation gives CASGQVPEAFF.